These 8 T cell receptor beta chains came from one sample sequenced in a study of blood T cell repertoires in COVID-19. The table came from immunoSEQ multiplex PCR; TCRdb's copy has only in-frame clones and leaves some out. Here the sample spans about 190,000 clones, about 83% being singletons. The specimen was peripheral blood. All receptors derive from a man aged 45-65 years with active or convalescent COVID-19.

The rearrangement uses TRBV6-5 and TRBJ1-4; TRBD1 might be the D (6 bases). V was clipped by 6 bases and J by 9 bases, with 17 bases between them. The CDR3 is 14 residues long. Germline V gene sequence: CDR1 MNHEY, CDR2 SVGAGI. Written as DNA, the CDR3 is TGTGCCAGCAGCACCCAGGGGTACGGCCAAAAACTGTTTTTT. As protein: CASSTQGYGQKLFF.

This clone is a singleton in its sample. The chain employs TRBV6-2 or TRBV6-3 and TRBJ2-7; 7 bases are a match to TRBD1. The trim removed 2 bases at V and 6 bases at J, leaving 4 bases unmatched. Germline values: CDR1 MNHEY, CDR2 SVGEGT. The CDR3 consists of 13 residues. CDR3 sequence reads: CASSYEGGAEQYF. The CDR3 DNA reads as TGTGCCAGCAGTTACGAAGGGGGCGCCGAGCAGTACTTC.

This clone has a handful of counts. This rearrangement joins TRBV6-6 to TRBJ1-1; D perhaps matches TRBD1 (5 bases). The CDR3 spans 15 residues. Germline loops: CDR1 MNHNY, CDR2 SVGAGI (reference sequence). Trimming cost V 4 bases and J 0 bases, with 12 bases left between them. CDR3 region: CASSWGGGMNTEAFF. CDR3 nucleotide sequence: TGTGCCAGCAGTTGGGGGGGAGGAATGAACACTGAAGCTTTCTTT.

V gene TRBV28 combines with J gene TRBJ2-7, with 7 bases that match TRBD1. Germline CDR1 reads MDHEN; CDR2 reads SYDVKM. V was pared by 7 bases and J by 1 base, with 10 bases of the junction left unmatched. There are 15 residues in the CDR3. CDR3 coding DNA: TGTGCCAGCATCCCTGTGGCAGGGGGTTCCTACGAGCAGTACTTC. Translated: CASIPVAGGSYEQYF.

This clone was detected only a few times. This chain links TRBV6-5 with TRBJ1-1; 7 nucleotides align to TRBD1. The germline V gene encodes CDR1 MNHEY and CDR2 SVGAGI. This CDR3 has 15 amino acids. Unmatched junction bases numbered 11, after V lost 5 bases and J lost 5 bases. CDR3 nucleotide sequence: TGTGCCAGCAGTAGTAAGACAGGGAGGCAGACTGAAGCTTTCTTT. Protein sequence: CASSSKTGRQTEAFF.

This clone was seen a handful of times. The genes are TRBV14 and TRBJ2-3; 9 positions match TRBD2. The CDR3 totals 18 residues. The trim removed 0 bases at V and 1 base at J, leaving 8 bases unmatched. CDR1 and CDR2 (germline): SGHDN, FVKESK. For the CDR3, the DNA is TGTGCCAGCAGCCAAGAGAGGGACTCTAGCGGGGGCACAGATACGCAGTATTTT. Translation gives CASSQERDSSGGTDTQYF.

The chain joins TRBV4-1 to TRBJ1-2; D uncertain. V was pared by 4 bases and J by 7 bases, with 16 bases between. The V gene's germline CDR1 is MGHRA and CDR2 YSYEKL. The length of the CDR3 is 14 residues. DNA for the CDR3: TGCGCCAGCAGCCCCGGTTGGAGACCGGCTGGCTACACCTTC. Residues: CASSPGWRPAGYTF.

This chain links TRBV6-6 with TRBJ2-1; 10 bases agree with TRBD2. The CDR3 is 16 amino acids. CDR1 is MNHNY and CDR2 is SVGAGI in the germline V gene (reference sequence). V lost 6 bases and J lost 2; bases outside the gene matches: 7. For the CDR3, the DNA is TGTGCCAGCAGCCGCACGAGCGGGAGGGCCTACAATGAGCAGTTCTTC. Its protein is CASSRTSGRAYNEQFF.